This T cell receptor beta chain was identified during a study of B cell selection in AIRE deficiency. Notes on the study in general: Only TCRbeta was sequenced; roughly 38% of shared healthy Treg sequences appeared in Tconv. About 30.6% of healthy-shared Treg TCRbeta sequences appeared in patient Tconv cells. CDR3s were shorter in shared Treg sequences, reflecting few non-templated nucleotide insertions.

In the original workflow: About 1x10^5 patient and about 130,000 healthy donor in-frame TCRbeta sequences came from conventional T cells. Clones were read by immunoSEQ multiplex PCR, and TCRdb kept only the in-frame ones, dropping some. Clone size and the V and J calls come from that table; the DNA yielded D and trimming. The data hold approximately 25,000 clones, with about 95% observed a single time. Conventional CD4 T cells were sorted as CD4+CD127+ cells. In regard to this clone: Antigen specificity is unknown.

CDR1 is MGHDK and CDR2 is SYGVNS in the germline V gene. Trimming took off 3 bases at V and 3 bases at J, with 14 bases between the two ends. The CDR3 extends over 15 amino acids. Material: CD4+CD127+ conventional T cells sorted from PBMCs. The chain links TRBV25-1 to TRBJ1-2, with TRBD1 as a possible D gene (6 bases). This TCR was sampled from a human donor in good health. Here the CDR3 reads CASSDQGQAYYGYTF. The CDR3 nucleotides are TGTGCCAGCAGTGATCAGGGGCAGGCATACTATGGCTACACCTTC.